What follows are 17 T cell receptor beta chains derived from one specimen sequenced in a study of tumor-infiltrating lymphocytes in oesophageal squamous cell carcinoma. Using its own MiXCR run on the PCR reads, TCRdb lists one record per CDR3 protein. The top ten hold roughly 38% of the sample, which has approximately 9,500 distinct CDR3 sequences, 58% seen once. Sample: esophageal tumor tissue. These receptors originate from a female donor with esophageal squamous cell carcinoma.

The gene calls are TRBV12-3 or TRBV12-4 and TRBJ2-5, with D tentatively TRBD2 (5 bases). V dropped 3 bases and J dropped 11 bases, with 19 bases sitting between them. The CDR3 loop spans 14 amino acids. CDR3 protein: CASSLYSESWRQYF. The CDR3 DNA is TGTGCCAGCAGTTTGTATTCGGAAAGCTGGAGGCAGTACTTC.

The V and J genes are TRBV28 and TRBJ2-1, with 7 bases fitting TRBD1. The J call could be wrong; TRBJ2-5 is a better fit for the DNA end. Germline V gene sequence: CDR1 MDHEN, CDR2 SYDVKM. The CDR3 has 14 amino acids. In nucleotides, the CDR3 is TGTGCCAGCAGTTCGGGACAGTTGAAAGAGACCCAGTACTTC. Its protein product is CASSSGQLKETQYF.

The rearrangement links TRBV7-8 to TRBJ2-1; no reliable D call. The CDR3 covers 12 residues. Trimming took 1 base from V and 7 from J, leaving 5 bases between them. Germline CDR1 reads SGHVS; CDR2 reads FQNEAQ. CDR3 residues: CASSLVINEQFF. CDR3 bases: TGTGCCAGCAGCTTAGTAATTAATGAGCAGTTCTTC. Full variable domain (rest looked up from reference TRBV7-8 and TRBJ2-1): GAGVSQSPRYKVAKRGQDVALRCDPISGHVSLFWYQQALGQGPEFLTYFQNEAQLDKSGLPSDRFFAERPEGSVSTLKIQRTQQEDSAVYLCASSLVINEQFFGPGTRLTVL.

This clonotype was detected a few times. V gene TRBV29-1 combines with J gene TRBJ2-4; either TRBD1 or TRBD2 may supply D (5 bases each). With the DNA end fitting TRBJ2-7 better, the J assignment may be wrong. The CDR3 covers 13 residues. Germline V CDR1 and CDR2: SQVTM, ANQGSEA. The CDR3 loop reads CSVTGTLTYEQYF. CDR3 nucleotides: TGCAGCGTTACCGGGACGTTGACCTACGAGCAGTACTTC.

This clonotype showed up many times. The chain couples TRBV5-1 to TRBJ1-6, with TRBD1 identical over 7 bases. The CDR3 contains 17 residues. J gave up 11 bases and V 0 bases, and 14 bases lay outside the gene matches. Germline assignment: CDR1 SGHRS and CDR2 YFSETQ. The CDR3 bases are TGCGCCAGCAGCTTGGAAGCGACAGGGAGTTTGAGCGCACCCCTCCACTTT. Encoded protein: CASSLEATGSLSAPLHF.

CDR3 sequence: CASSLVQGAHNYGYTF. Written as DNA, the CDR3 is TGTGCCAGCAGCTTAGTACAGGGGGCTCATAACTATGGCTACACCTTC. This chain connects TRBV7-2 to TRBJ2-6; 9 bases line up with TRBD1. The tail of the sequence fits TRBJ1-2 better, so the J call may be wrong. Germline V lookup: CDR1 SGHTA, CDR2 FQGNSA. The CDR3 runs 16 residues.

The table lists this clonotype with many counts. The V call is TRBV19, the J call TRBJ2-1; 8 bases map to TRBD2. The J call may not be correct, given that the DNA end is closer to TRBJ2-7. The germline CDR1 and CDR2 sequences are LNHDA and SQIVND (reference sequence). This CDR3 spans 15 amino acids. The CDR3 reads CASRHSGSSYNEQYF. In DNA form, the CDR3 reads TGTGCCAGTAGACACAGCGGGAGCTCCTACAATGAGCAGTACTTC.

The V call is TRBV7-3, the J call TRBJ2-7; the D is unclear. The DNA end favors TRBJ2-5, so the J call may be wrong. Germline loops: CDR1 SGHTA, CDR2 FQGTGA. This CDR3 region has 13 residues. CDR3 sequence reads: CASSFRQQETQYF. CDR3 DNA sequence: TGTGCCAGCAGCTTTCGGCAGCAAGAGACCCAGTACTTC.

The chain combines TRBV11-3 with TRBJ2-7; D might be TRBD1 or TRBD2, each matching 6 bases. The DNA end is a closer match to TRBJ2-1, so the J assignment may be wrong. In germline, CDR1 is SGHNT, CDR2 YENEEA. The CDR3 runs to 16 residues. Here the CDR3 reads CASSFSGGAGYNEQFF. The CDR3 DNA is TGTGCCAGCAGCTTTAGTGGGGGCGCGGGATACAATGAGCAGTTCTTC.

In regard to this clonotype: The junction shows a germline mismatch at one end, possibly a read error. This sequence joins TRBV27 and TRBJ2-5; a possible D gene is TRBD1 (6 bases). The CDR3 contains 14 residues. From germline, CDR1 is MNHEY and CDR2 SMNVEV (reference sequence). Here the CDR3 reads CASRMDSFNSPLHF. The CDR3 DNA sequence: TGTGCCAGCAGGATGGACAGTTTTAATTCACCCCTCCACTTC.

This clonotype is termed medium-sized. The chain has TRBV6-1 and TRBJ1-2; no firm D call. CDR1 and CDR2 (germline): MNHNS, SASEGT. Between the trimmed V and J ends, which lost 5 bases and 6 bases, there was a span of 13 bases. CDR3 size: 13 residues. The CDR3 here is CASSQIDRDGYTF. The DNA for the CDR3 is TGTGCCAGCAGTCAAATAGATCGGGATGGCTACACCTTC.

This clonotype was recorded a few times. The genes are TRBV7-3 and TRBJ2-7, with TRBD2 identical over 14 bases. The CDR3 covers 16 residues. Germline values: CDR1 SGHTA, CDR2 FQGTGA. Losses at the gene ends were 5 bases for V and 6 bases for J; bases not matched to a gene: 9. The CDR3 is CASSPLGLAGVGEQYF. The CDR3 DNA is TGTGCCAGCAGCCCCTTGGGACTAGCGGGAGTTGGCGAGCAGTACTTC.

This clonotype has ten or more counts. This rearrangement joins TRBV6-1 to TRBJ1-1; 7 bases fit TRBD1. The length of the CDR3 is 14 residues. Looked up from germline, CDR1 is MNHNS and CDR2 is SASEGT. The V segment lost 6 bases and the J segment 7 bases; nucleotides outside the gene matches: 11. The CDR3 DNA sequence: TGTGCCAGCAGAGCCTCAGGGGGTGAGCGTGAAGCTTTCTTT. Translation: CASRASGGEREAFF.

The chain recombines TRBV24-1 with TRBJ2-3; 11 positions match TRBD2. This CDR3 has 19 amino acids. Germline assignment: CDR1 KGHDR and CDR2 SFDVKD. The V gene end was trimmed by 8 bases and the J gene end by 0 bases; junction bases not matched to a gene: 15. CDR3: CATTPSPGTSGSSTDTQYF. CDR3 nucleotides: TGTGCCACCACCCCTAGTCCCGGGACTAGCGGCTCTAGCACAGATACGCAGTATTTT.

With regard to this clonotype: Given the absence of the conserved phenylalanine or tryptophan at the CDR3 end, a read error is likely. The DNA is omitted, as the CDR3 cannot be located on it reliably, and the CDR3 follows TCRdb's listing. The V gene is TRBV11-2, the J gene TRBJ1-1; TRBD1 reflects the table's D call only, with no check against the DNA. Germline V gives CDR1 SGHAT, CDR2 FQNNGV. 12 amino acids form the CDR3, both terminal residues included. CDR3 residues: CASSLQAAEQYL.

The chain employs TRBV7-2 and TRBJ2-7, with D perhaps matching TRBD1 or TRBD2 (5 bases each). With the DNA end fitting TRBJ2-1 better, the J assignment may be wrong. The germline CDR1 and CDR2 sequences are SGHTA and FQGNSA. This CDR3 contains 12 residues. CDR3 sequence reads: CASRPGPHEQFF. The DNA for the CDR3 is TGTGCCAGCAGGCCGGGGCCACATGAGCAGTTCTTC.

V usage is TRBV5-3 and J usage is TRBJ2-5; 10 nucleotides line up with TRBD2. TRBV5-3 is noted as an ORF with a role that remains uncertain. The V gene end was trimmed by 8 bases and the J gene end by 4 bases; junction bases not matched to a gene: 14. This CDR3 has 16 amino acids. The CDR3 DNA follows: TGTGCCAGCAGCGGGGGACCTAGCGGGAGTACAGAGACCCAGTACTTC. This encodes CASSGGPSGSTETQYF.